One T cell receptor (beta chain) is described in this entry. Antigen: not known. Over chemoradiotherapy, repertoires were sampled more than once. The entry originates in a study of chemoradiotherapy in HPV16-positive cancers. The wider study: Candidate HPV-specific clones and shared TCR motifs came from a couple of HPV16-positive patients.

Method: immunoSEQ multiplex PCR; TCRdb's copy keeps in-frame clones and lacks some. This repertoire shows around 30,000 clones, roughly nine tenths found once; its top ten account for 2.5% to 3.5%. The CDR3 covers 12 residues. The germline gives CDR1 SNHLY, CDR2 FYNNEI. Notes on the study in general: Candidate HPV-specific clones and E7-related TCR motifs grew in tumor during treatment. In HPV16-positive patients, HPV-responsive T-cell expansion tracked better recurrence-free survival.

The V call is TRBV2, the J call TRBJ2-5, with TRBD1 identical over 9 bases. The sample was blood, taken from a patient who underwent chemoradiotherapy. The clonotype comes from a human donor with HPV-associated anogenital cancer. In nucleotides, the CDR3 is TGTGCTGGGCGGGACAGGGCTGAGACCCAGTACTTC. Protein product: CAGRDRAETQYF.